These 19 T cell receptor beta chains originate from one sample sequenced in a study of Graves' ophthalmopathy and Graves' hyperthyroidism. RNA served as the template for amplifying TCR beta CDR3 regions. In the first round, RT-PCR was carried out with HTBI primers, and a multiplex PCR formed the second round. From the multiplex PCR reads, TCRdb called clonotypes with MiXCR, one entry per CDR3 protein. Of around 1,200,000 distinct CDR3 sequences listed, 36% are singletons. The sequencing sample was made of peripheral blood or thyroid tissue (not recorded which). All receptors come from an adult man with Graves' hyperthyroidism.

This clonotype came up many times. The chain uses TRBV9 and TRBJ2-2; D is unresolved. The CDR3 length is 16 residues. V was trimmed by 0 bases and J by 0 bases, leaving 9 bases between them. From germline, CDR1 is SGDLS and CDR2 YYNGEE. The CDR3 region is CASSVVSLSNTGELFF. The DNA for the CDR3 is TGTGCCAGCAGCGTAGTCAGCCTCTCGAACACCGGGGAGCTGTTTTTT.

V is TRBV5-4 and J is TRBJ2-7; D is uncertain. Germline V gene data show CDR1 as SGHNT and CDR2 as YYREEE (reference sequence). The CDR3 covers 13 residues. V was cut by 4 bases and J by 4 bases, with 12 bases left in between. The CDR3 here is CASSRVLPYEQYF. CDR3 DNA sequence: TGTGCCAGCAGCCGGGTCTTACCTTACGAGCAGTACTTC.

This clonotype was detected ten times or more. V usage is TRBV5-1 and J usage is TRBJ1-2, with D unclear. The CDR3 has 13 residues. Germline assignment: CDR1 SGHRS and CDR2 YFSETQ. The V gene lost 0 bases and the J gene lost 5 bases, with 8 bases spanning the gap. CDR3 DNA sequence: TGCGCCAGCAGCTTGGCCGATGCATATGGCTACACCTTC. Protein: CASSLADAYGYTF.

This clonotype was counted at least ten times. V usage is TRBV7-9 and J usage is TRBJ1-5; D gene uncertain. Germline V lookup: CDR1 SEHNR, CDR2 FQNEAQ (reference sequence). V lost 10 bases to trimming and J lost 4 bases, with 17 bases between them. The CDR3 has 14 residues. CDR3 nucleotide sequence: TGTGCCATGTGGGGAGGGCAAAAAAATCAGCCCCAGCATTTT. This encodes CAMWGGQKNQPQHF.

The gene calls are TRBV7-3 and TRBJ2-7; D may be TRBD1 (6 bases). The CDR3 has 16 residues. The V end was cut by 7 bases, the J end by 3 bases, with 22 bases between. Germline V gives CDR1 SGHTA, CDR2 FQGTGA. The CDR3 region has the DNA TGTGCCAGCATTTTTGTTCCACAGGGAACCATCTACGAGCAGTACTTC. It specifies CASIFVPQGTIYEQYF.

The table lists this clonotype with a few counts. The chain employs TRBV9 and TRBJ2-5; TRBD2 matches 7 bases. CDR3 length: 15 amino acids. Germline assignment: CDR1 SGDLS and CDR2 YYNGEE. V trimming: 2 bases; J trimming: 7 bases; junction bases outside the gene matches: 11. For the CDR3, the DNA is TGTGCCAGCAGCGTCCGAGATAGTGGCGGGGGGACCCAGTACTTC. Its translation is CASSVRDSGGGTQYF.

This clonotype has at least ten counts. This chain uses TRBV7-2 with TRBJ1-6; D may be TRBD1 (6 bases). The V gene lost 3 bases and the J gene lost 8 bases, with 11 bases spanning the gap. Germline CDR1 reads SGHTA; CDR2 reads FQGNSA. There are 14 residues in the CDR3. This CDR3 is CASSLAQGHSPLHF. The CDR3 region has the DNA TGTGCCAGCAGCTTGGCCCAGGGGCATTCACCCCTCCACTTT.

The rearrangement links TRBV12-3 or TRBV12-4 to TRBJ1-1; 8 nucleotides match TRBD1. Trimming cost V 5 bases and J 5 bases; bases outside gene matches: 7. The CDR3 spans 14 residues. The CDR3 region is CASSHSTGVTEAFF. CDR3 nucleotides: TGTGCCAGCAGTCACTCGACAGGGGTTACTGAAGCTTTCTTT.

On this clonotype: The CDR3 ends on some other residue instead of the conserved phenylalanine or tryptophan, so this is likely a read error. The limits of the CDR3 on the DNA are not certain, so only TCRdb's listed CDR3 is given. The genes are TRBV12-3 or TRBV12-4 and TRBJ1-2. The CDR3 is 8 residues long, counting both termini. The CDR3 is CASSQVWA.

The sample holds many counts of this clonotype. V is TRBV6-6 and J is TRBJ1-1; TRBD1 matches 7 bases. Germline loops: CDR1 MNHNY, CDR2 SVGAGI (reference sequence). V was pared by 4 bases and J by 5 bases, with 7 bases of the junction left unmatched. CDR3 length: 14 residues. As DNA, the CDR3 is TGTGCCAGCAGTTTCCAGCCGACAGGGACTGAAGCTTTCTTT. Protein sequence: CASSFQPTGTEAFF.

The chain is built from TRBV4-3 and TRBJ2-5; possibly TRBD1 for D (6 bases). The CDR3 spans 15 residues. Germline CDR1 and CDR2: LGHNA and YSLEER. Between the trimmed V and J ends, which lost 2 bases and 5 bases, there was a span of 15 bases. The CDR3 DNA sequence: TGCGCCAGCAGCCAATCTGGGGGCAGTTTGGAGACCCAGTACTTC. It codes for CASSQSGGSLETQYF.

The chain combines TRBV11-2 with TRBJ2-7; 11 bases are a match to TRBD2. In germline, CDR1 is SGHAT, CDR2 FQNNGV. The CDR3 contains 14 residues. V lost 7 bases and J lost 3; bases outside the gene matches: 5. CDR3 in amino acids: CASKVTSGNYEQYF. The CDR3 DNA is TGTGCCAGCAAAGTGACTAGCGGGAACTACGAGCAGTACTTC.

V is TRBV11-1 and J is TRBJ1-2; TRBD1 aligns across 7 bases. The CDR3 loop spans 14 amino acids. Losses at the gene ends were 4 bases for V and 6 bases for J; bases not matched to a gene: 8. Germline-derived CDR1 and CDR2 are SGHAT and FQDESV (reference sequence). CDR3: CASSSRQGMNGYTF. For the CDR3, the DNA is TGTGCCAGCAGCTCAAGACAGGGTATGAATGGCTACACCTTC.

The chain links TRBV29-1 to TRBJ2-5, with D tentatively TRBD2 (9 bases). The CDR3 runs to 18 residues. The germline V gene encodes CDR1 SQVTM and CDR2 ANQGSEA. V was pared by 5 bases and J by 2 bases, with 27 bases between. CDR3 loop: CSVTPTGVAGEIQETQYF. The CDR3, as DNA: TGCAGCGTTACCCCGACAGGGGTAGCGGGGGAGATTCAAGAGACCCAGTACTTC.

The CDR3 coding sequence is TGTGCCAGTAGGGGAAACGACAGGGTAACTGAAGCTTTCTTT. Protein sequence: CASRGNDRVTEAFF. The chain has TRBV19 and TRBJ1-1, with 7 positions matching TRBD1. This CDR3 is 14 amino acids long. Per the germline V gene, CDR1 is LNHDA and CDR2 is SQIVND (reference sequence). V shed 6 bases and J 5 bases; nucleotides not matched to a gene: 9. The whole variable domain, filled in from reference TRBV19 and TRBJ1-1, reads DGGITQSPKYLFRKEGQNVTLSCEQNLNHDAMYWYRQDPGQGLRLIYYSQIVNDFQKGDIAEGYSVSREKKESFPLTVTSAQKNPTAFYLCASRGNDRVTEAFFGQGTRLTVV.

This clonotype was seen ten or more times. V is TRBV6-6 and J is TRBJ1-1; D unresolved. The germline V gene encodes CDR1 MNHNY and CDR2 SVGAGI (reference sequence). The V and J ends lost 6 bases and 8 bases respectively, with 13 bases between them. This CDR3 is 12 amino acids long. The DNA of the CDR3 is TGTGCCAGCAGCCCTATCGATAGAGAAGCTTTCTTT. Translating gives CASSPIDREAFF.

This chain links TRBV5-5 with TRBJ2-7; TRBD2 might be the D (5 bases). V was clipped by 4 bases and J by 0 bases, with 17 bases between them. The length of the CDR3 is 16 residues. Germline values: CDR1 SGHKS, CDR2 YYEKEE (reference sequence). As DNA, the CDR3 is TGTGCCAGCAGCGAAGGAACCGGGGTGAGCTCCTACGAGCAGTACTTC. It encodes CASSEGTGVSSYEQYF.

This clonotype was counted many times. The chain is built from TRBV2 and TRBJ2-7; the match to TRBD1 covers 9 bases. This CDR3 region has 13 residues. Germline values: CDR1 SNHLY, CDR2 FYNNEI. With 8 bases clipped from V and 6 bases from J, the junction kept 8 bases outside the gene matches. CDR3 region: CASVRDRAAEQYF. CDR3 coding DNA: TGTGCCAGCGTACGGGACAGGGCTGCCGAGCAGTACTTC.

This clonotype was observed at least ten times. The V gene is TRBV10-3, the J gene TRBJ2-2, with D maybe TRBD1 (7 bases). Trimming took off 3 bases at V and 5 bases at J, with 16 bases between the two ends. Per the germline V gene, CDR1 is ENHRY and CDR2 is SYGVKD. This CDR3 is 16 amino acids long. In DNA, the CDR3 is TGTGCCATCAGTGAAGGGACTCCAGGGGGTACCGGGGAGCTGTTTTTT. The encoded protein is CAISEGTPGGTGELFF.